The clone carrying this T cell receptor beta chain was seen once. This entry is derived from a study of T cell changes during pregnancy in multiple sclerosis. The V end was cut by 8 bases, the J end by 3 bases, with 23 bases between. This CDR3 is 17 amino acids long. Germline V CDR1 and CDR2: LNHDA, SQIVND (reference sequence). Clones were read by immunoSEQ multiplex PCR, and TCRdb kept only the in-frame ones, dropping some. This sample has 90,000 to 120,000 clones, with about nine tenths found just once. The specimen was peripheral blood, collected in the third trimester of pregnancy. This chain links TRBV19 with TRBJ1-3; D may be TRBD1 (6 bases). The sequence derives from a female donor in good health, enrolled as a control in a pregnancy study. CDR3: CASLGRGDRFLGNTIYF. DNA of the CDR3: TGTGCCAGTCTTGGGAGGGGAGACAGGTTCCTTGGAAACACCATATATTTT.